Each of the 20 T cell receptor beta chains below was sequenced from the same sample in a study of shared clonotypes between healthy human individuals. Naive CD8 populations comprised CD45RO-negative cells positively selected for CCR7, excluding terminally differentiated effector memory CD45RA+ cells. Some clones are missing from TCRdb's copy, which holds only in-frame ones; the method was immunoSEQ multiplex PCR. The sample lists fewer than 700,000 clones; about 95% were seen once. Sequenced material: naive CD8+ T cells sorted from blood. The receptor source for this set is a woman aged 25 to 39 in good health.

The chain recombines TRBV27 with TRBJ1-6, with D unresolved. From germline, CDR1 is MNHEY and CDR2 SMNVEV (reference sequence). V dropped 2 bases and J dropped 7 bases, with 12 bases sitting between them. The CDR3 sequence is 15 residues long. The CDR3 here is CASSLGTAGNSPLHF. The CDR3 region has the DNA TGTGCCAGCAGTTTAGGAACAGCAGGCAATTCACCCCTCCACTTT.

The chain couples TRBV25-1 to TRBJ2-7; D is uncertain. This CDR3 is 13 amino acids long. CDR1 MGHDK and CDR2 SYGVNS come from the germline V gene. Deletions cut 6 bases from V and 4 bases from J, with 13 bases between. The DNA of the CDR3 is TGTGCCAGCAGGCCGGGCGAATCGTACGAGCAGTACTTC. It translates to CASRPGESYEQYF.

The rearrangement joins TRBV7-9 to TRBJ2-1; 12 bases map to TRBD2. The CDR3 sequence is 15 residues long. Germline V gene data show CDR1 as SEHNR and CDR2 as FQNEAQ (reference sequence). J lost 8 bases, V lost 5 bases, and 7 bases had no gene match. The CDR3 here is CASSPTSGSIYEQFF. For the CDR3, the DNA is TGTGCCAGCAGCCCGACTAGCGGGAGTATTTATGAGCAGTTCTTC.

This clone was picked up one time. The chain couples TRBV2 to TRBJ1-2; 7 bases align to TRBD1. The CDR3 is 14 residues long. CDR1 and CDR2 from the germline V gene are SNHLY and FYNNEI. Unmatched junction bases numbered 10, after V lost 8 bases and J lost 4 bases. The CDR3 coding sequence is TGTGCCAGCCCTGGCGGACAGGACCCCTATGGCTACACCTTC. Protein sequence: CASPGGQDPYGYTF.

The chain couples TRBV7-6 to TRBJ2-7; tentatively, D is TRBD1 or TRBD2 (5 bases each). Germline assignment: CDR1 SGHVS and CDR2 FNYEAQ. Trimming left V 1 base short and J 9 bases short, with 25 bases between. The CDR3 runs 17 residues. DNA of the CDR3: TGTGCCAGCAGCTTAGGCGGCCCAGGGTTCCCCGCCGAGGGGCAGTACTTC. Encoded protein: CASSLGGPGFPAEGQYF.

The chain is built from TRBV11-2 and TRBJ2-2; D possibly corresponds to TRBD2 (5 bases). This CDR3 has 15 residues. Trimming cost V 1 base and J 6 bases, with 12 bases left between them. Germline V CDR1 and CDR2: SGHAT, FQNNGV. The CDR3 is CASSLVASGAGELFF. DNA for the CDR3: TGTGCCAGCAGCTTAGTAGCGTCCGGAGCCGGGGAGCTGTTTTTT.

Note on this clone: Other DNA sequences of this sample code for an identical CDR3. CDR3 coding DNA: TGTGCCAGCAGCTTGGCAGGGGGGAACACTGAAGCTTTCTTT. Its translation is CASSLAGGNTEAFF. This sequence joins TRBV5-6 and TRBJ1-1; 7 bases map to TRBD1. Unmatched junction bases numbered 0, after V lost 0 bases and J lost 1 base. Germline CDR1 SGHDT, CDR2 YYEEEE. This CDR3 contains 14 residues.

J is TRBJ2-7 and V is TRBV7-6, with D possibly being TRBD2 (6 bases). CDR3 length: 14 residues. The V end lost 5 bases, the J end lost 3 bases, and 14 bases lay between the germline ends. Germline values: CDR1 SGHVS, CDR2 FNYEAQ. The CDR3 reads CASSPLGLSYEQYF. CDR3 bases: TGTGCCAGCAGCCCCCTGGGACTCAGCTACGAGCAGTACTTC.

This clone was found once. V and J are TRBV11-2 and TRBJ2-7, with D maybe TRBD2 (5 bases). The CDR3 is made up of 14 amino acids. V shed 2 bases and J shed 6 bases, with 14 bases lying between them. Germline V CDR1 and CDR2: SGHAT, FQNNGV. CDR3 protein: CASSLWATGSEQYF. CDR3 coding DNA: TGTGCCAGCAGCTTATGGGCGACGGGAAGCGAGCAGTACTTC.

The genes are TRBV28 and TRBJ1-5; the match to TRBD1 covers 7 bases. V shed 2 bases and J 4 bases; nucleotides not matched to a gene: 5. The length of the CDR3 is 15 residues. Per the germline V gene, CDR1 is MDHEN and CDR2 is SYDVKM. CDR3: CASSLGGGDNQPQHF. As DNA, the CDR3 is TGTGCCAGCAGTTTAGGAGGGGGCGATAATCAGCCCCAGCATTTT.

The chain joins TRBV7-8 to TRBJ2-1; D may be TRBD2 (5 bases). CDR1 and CDR2 (germline): SGHVS, FQNEAQ. Trimming cost V 4 bases and J 8 bases, with 18 bases left between them. This CDR3 region has 15 residues. The CDR3 DNA follows: TGTGCCAGCAGCTCACTGGTGGGAGTTTTGCATGAGCAGTTCTTC. It encodes CASSSLVGVLHEQFF.

This clone showed up just once. In DNA, the CDR3 is TGTGCCAGCAGCAAAGCACCGGGACAGGGAACGTTAGACACTGAAGCTTTCTTT. Residues: CASSKAPGQGTLDTEAFF. The V gene is TRBV21-1, the J gene TRBJ1-1; TRBD1 is the table's D call and was not checked against the DNA. TRBV21-1 is tagged as a pseudogene. The CDR3 runs to 18 residues.

The rearrangement links TRBV7-3 to TRBJ1-1, with D hard to call. This CDR3 spans 13 amino acids. Trimming left V 1 base short and J 4 bases short, with 7 bases between. Germline V gives CDR1 SGHTA, CDR2 FQGTGA. Here the CDR3 reads CASSLMGSTEAFF. CDR3 nucleotide sequence: TGTGCCAGCAGCTTAATGGGAAGCACTGAAGCTTTCTTT.

This clone was seen only once. The chain has TRBV18 and TRBJ2-1; 9 nucleotides agree with TRBD1. Losses at the gene ends were 3 bases for V and 5 bases for J; bases not matched to a gene: 8. Germline V lookup: CDR1 KGHSH, CDR2 LQKENI. CDR3 size: 16 residues. CDR3 nucleotide sequence: TGTGCCAGCTCACCCCTGGACAGGGGCTTCGACAATGAGCAGTTCTTC. Its protein product is CASSPLDRGFDNEQFF. Drawing the rest from reference TRBV18 and TRBJ2-1, the complete variable domain is NAGVMQNPRHLVRRRGQEARLRCSPMKGHSHVYWYRQLPEEGLKFMVYLQKENIIDESGMPKERFSAEFPKEGPSILRIQQVVRGDSAAYFCASSPLDRGFDNEQFFGPGTRLTVL.

The DNA of the CDR3 is TGTGCCAGCGGCGAGTTGTACACTGAAGCTTTCTTT. This codes for CASGELYTEAFF. The genes are TRBV27 and TRBJ1-1; D is undetermined. The germline V gene encodes CDR1 MNHEY and CDR2 SMNVEV (reference sequence). The length of the CDR3 is 12 residues. Trimming took off 8 bases at V and 3 bases at J, with 10 bases between the two ends.

The chain couples TRBV27 to TRBJ2-7, with 7 bases lining up with TRBD1. The CDR3 covers 15 residues. In germline, CDR1 is MNHEY, CDR2 SMNVEV (reference sequence). V shed 3 bases and J 3 bases; nucleotides not matched to a gene: 8. CDR3 DNA: TGTGCCAGCAGTTTCGGTGGGACAGCCGACTACGAGCAGTACTTC. Translated, it gives CASSFGGTADYEQYF.

The J gene is TRBJ1-5, the V gene TRBV19; no clear D gene. Germline V CDR1 and CDR2: LNHDA, SQIVND (reference sequence). The CDR3 spans 15 residues. Trimming removed 0 bases at V and 7 bases at J, with 13 bases between. The chain's CDR3 is CASSIEGKGHQPQHF. The CDR3 nucleotides read TGTGCCAGTAGTATAGAGGGGAAAGGGCACCAGCCCCAGCATTTT.

This sequence joins TRBV6-6 and TRBJ1-5; perhaps TRBD1 as D (6 bases). The length of the CDR3 is 14 residues. Germline V gene data show CDR1 as MNHNY and CDR2 as SVGAGI (reference sequence). Trimming cost V 4 bases and J 2 bases, with 9 bases left between them. CDR3 nucleotide sequence: TGTGCCAGCAGTTTGACAGGTGGCAATCAGCCCCAGCATTTT. Translation: CASSLTGGNQPQHF.

The chain employs TRBV28 and TRBJ2-2; possible D gene TRBD1, 6 bases. Trimming removed 5 bases from V and 3 bases from J, with 13 bases in between. This CDR3 has 15 amino acids. CDR1 is MDHEN and CDR2 is SYDVKM in the germline V gene. In nucleotides, the CDR3 is TGTGCCAGCAGTAGTACAGGGCTGTACACCGGGGAGCTGTTTTTT. Residues: CASSSTGLYTGELFF. Using reference TRBV28 and TRBJ2-2 for the parts outside the CDR3, the full variable domain is DVKVTQSSRYLVKRTGEKVFLECVQDMDHENMFWYRQDPGLGLRLIYFSYDVKMKEKGDIPEGYSVSREKKERFSLILESASTNQTSMYLCASSSTGLYTGELFFGEGSRLTVL.

This clone was seen just once. The genes are TRBV15 and TRBJ2-2; TRBD2 agrees at 7 bases. Germline CDR1 reads LNHNV; CDR2 reads YYDKDF (reference sequence). The V and J ends lost 0 bases and 1 base, in that order; junction bases with no gene match: 14. This CDR3 has 20 residues. The CDR3 loop is CATSRDRSLAGSKNTGELFF. CDR3 nucleotides: TGTGCCACCAGCAGAGATCGTAGCTTAGCGGGCTCTAAGAACACCGGGGAGCTGTTTTTT.